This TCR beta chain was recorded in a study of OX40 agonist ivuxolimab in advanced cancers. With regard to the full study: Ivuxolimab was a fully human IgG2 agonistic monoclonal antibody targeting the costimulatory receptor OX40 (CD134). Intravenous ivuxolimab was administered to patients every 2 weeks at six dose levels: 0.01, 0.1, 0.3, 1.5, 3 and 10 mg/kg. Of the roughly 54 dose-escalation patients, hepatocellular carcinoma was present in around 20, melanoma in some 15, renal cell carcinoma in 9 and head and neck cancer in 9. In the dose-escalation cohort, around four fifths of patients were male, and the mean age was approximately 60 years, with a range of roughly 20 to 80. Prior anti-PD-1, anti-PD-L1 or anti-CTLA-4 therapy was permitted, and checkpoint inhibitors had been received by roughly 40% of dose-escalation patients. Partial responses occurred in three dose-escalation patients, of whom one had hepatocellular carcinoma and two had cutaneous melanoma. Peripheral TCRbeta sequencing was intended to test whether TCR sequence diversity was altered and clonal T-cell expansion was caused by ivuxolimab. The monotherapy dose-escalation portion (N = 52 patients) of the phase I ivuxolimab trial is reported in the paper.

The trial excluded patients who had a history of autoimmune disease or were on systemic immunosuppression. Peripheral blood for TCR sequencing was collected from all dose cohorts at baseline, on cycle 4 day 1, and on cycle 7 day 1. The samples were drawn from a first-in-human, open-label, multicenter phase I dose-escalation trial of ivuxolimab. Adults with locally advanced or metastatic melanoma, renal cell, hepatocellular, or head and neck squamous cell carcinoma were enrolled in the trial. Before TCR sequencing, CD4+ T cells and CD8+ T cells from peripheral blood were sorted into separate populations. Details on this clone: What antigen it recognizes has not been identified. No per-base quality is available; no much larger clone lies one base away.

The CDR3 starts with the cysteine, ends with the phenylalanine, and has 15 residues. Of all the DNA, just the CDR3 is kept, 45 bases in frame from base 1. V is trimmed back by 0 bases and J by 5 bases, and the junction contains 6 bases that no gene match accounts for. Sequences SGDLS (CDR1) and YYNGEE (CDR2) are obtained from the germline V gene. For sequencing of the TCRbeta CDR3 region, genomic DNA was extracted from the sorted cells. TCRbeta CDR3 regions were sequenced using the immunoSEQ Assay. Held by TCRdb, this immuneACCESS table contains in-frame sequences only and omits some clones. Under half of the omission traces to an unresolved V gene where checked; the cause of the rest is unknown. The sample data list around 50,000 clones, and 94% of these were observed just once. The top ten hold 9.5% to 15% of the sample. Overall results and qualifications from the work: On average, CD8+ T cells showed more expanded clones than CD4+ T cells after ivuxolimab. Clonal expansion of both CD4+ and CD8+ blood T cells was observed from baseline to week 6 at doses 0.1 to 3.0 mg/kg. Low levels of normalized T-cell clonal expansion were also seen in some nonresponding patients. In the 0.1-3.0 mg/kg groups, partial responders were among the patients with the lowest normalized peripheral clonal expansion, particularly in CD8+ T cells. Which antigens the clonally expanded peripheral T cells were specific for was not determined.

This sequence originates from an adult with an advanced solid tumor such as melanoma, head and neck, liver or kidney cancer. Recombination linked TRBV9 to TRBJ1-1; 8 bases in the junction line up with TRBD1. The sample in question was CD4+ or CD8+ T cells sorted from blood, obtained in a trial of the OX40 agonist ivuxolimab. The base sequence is TGTGCCAGCAGCGTAGGATCAGGGGGCGGTACTGAAGCTTTCTTT. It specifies CASSVGSGGGTEAFF.